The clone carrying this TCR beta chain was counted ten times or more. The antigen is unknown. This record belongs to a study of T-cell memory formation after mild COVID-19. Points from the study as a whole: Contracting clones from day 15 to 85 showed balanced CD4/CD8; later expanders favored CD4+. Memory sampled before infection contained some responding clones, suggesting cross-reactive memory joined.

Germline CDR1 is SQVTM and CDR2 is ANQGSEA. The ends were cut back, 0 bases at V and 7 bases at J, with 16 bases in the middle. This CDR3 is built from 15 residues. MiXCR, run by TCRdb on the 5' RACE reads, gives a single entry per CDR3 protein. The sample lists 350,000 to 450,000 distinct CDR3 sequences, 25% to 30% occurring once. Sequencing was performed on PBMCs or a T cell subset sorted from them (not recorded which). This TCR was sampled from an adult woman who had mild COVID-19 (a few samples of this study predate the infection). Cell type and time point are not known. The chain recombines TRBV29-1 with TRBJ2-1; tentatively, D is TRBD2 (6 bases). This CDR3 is CSVEDLSGRMNEQFF. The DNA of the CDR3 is TGCAGCGTTGAAGATCTGTCAGGGAGGATGAATGAGCAGTTCTTC.